These T cell receptor beta chains were read from a single sample in a study of control samples from healthy donors and cancer patients. Clones were sequenced by immunoSEQ multiplex PCR, and TCRdb holds only the in-frame ones, with some missing. The table has roughly 73,000 clones, around 92% seen once. The sequenced sample consisted of blood. The source of these receptors is a woman between 55 and 75 years old in good health. CDR3s include the opening cysteine and the closing phenylalanine or tryptophan. The D gene is left open where the match is weak. The listing skips clone size in some rows; elsewhere it reads once, few, many or a size class.

NA | 14 | TRBJ1-4 | TRBV11-3 | once | CASSLDPGDEKLFF | TGTGCCAGCAGCTTAGATCCCGGGGATGAAAAACTGTTTTTT
NA | 14 | TRBJ2-7 | TRBV7-9 | NA | CASSERGGSYEQYF | TGTGCCAGCAGCGAGCGAGGAGGGTCGTACGAGCAGTACTTC
TRBD1 | 12 | TRBJ2-7 | TRBV29-1 | NA | CSGGQGPHEQYF | TGCAGCGGGGGACAGGGGCCCCACGAGCAGTACTTC
NA | 16 | TRBJ2-1 | TRBV4-1 | NA | CASSQVPGASYNEQFF | TGCGCCAGCAGCCAAGTTCCGGGAGCATCCTACAATGAGCAGTTCTTC
NA | 13 | TRBJ2-7 | TRBV5-4 | NA | CASGMWGAYEQYF | TGTGCCAGCGGAATGTGGGGGGCGTACGAGCAGTACTTC
TRBD2 | 16 | TRBJ2-5 | TRBV3-1/TRBV3-2 | once | CASSQHLAGARETQYF | TGTGCCAGCAGCCAACACTTAGCGGGAGCGCGGGAGACCCAGTACTTC
NA | 16 | TRBJ2-3 | TRBV5-6 | NA | CASSLGAGTSTDTQYF | TGTGCCAGCAGCTTGGGGGCAGGGACCAGCACAGATACGCAGTATTTT
NA | 14 | TRBJ1-1 | TRBV6-6 | once | CASSYRQGGGEAFF | TGTGCCAGCAGTTACCGTCAGGGCGGGGGGGAAGCTTTCTTT
NA | 13 | TRBJ2-7 | TRBV11-1 | NA | CASSLGRTYEQYF | TGTGCCAGCAGCCTAGGACGGACCTACGAGCAGTACTTC
NA | 12 | TRBJ2-7 | TRBV6-5 | NA | CATHLAGYEQYF | TGTGCCACCCACCTCGCGGGTTACGAGCAGTACTTC
NA | 15 | TRBJ1-2 | TRBV28 | NA | CASSLGDSVNYGYTF | TGTGCCAGCAGTTTAGGTGACAGCGTAAACTATGGCTACACCTTC
TRBD1 | 18 | TRBJ2-6 | TRBV28 | NA | CASSKPGQWSSGANVLTF | TGTGCCAGCAGTAAACCGGGACAGTGGAGCTCTGGGGCCAACGTCCTGACTTTC
NA | 17 | TRBJ2-3 | TRBV6-1 | NA | CASSEGLSVTTTDTQYF | TGTGCCAGCAGTGAAGGGCTTAGTGTGACGACTACAGATACGCAGTATTTT
TRBD1 | 15 | TRBJ1-6 | TRBV6-6 | once | CASSDRVRANSPLHF | TGTGCCAGCAGTGACAGGGTCCGGGCTAATTCACCCCTCCACTTT
NA | 14 | TRBJ2-1 | TRBV5-1 | NA | CASSRRGGYNEQFF | TGCGCCAGCAGCCGGAGGGGGGGCTACAATGAGCAGTTCTTC
TRBD1 | 11 | TRBJ1-2 | TRBV20-1 | NA | CSARGFRDRIF | TGCAGTGCTAGAGGCTTTCGGGACAGGATCTTC
NA | 18 | TRBJ2-7 | TRBV4-2 | NA | CASSQESGTAAGSYEQYF | TGTGCCAGCAGCCAAGAGTCCGGGACAGCCGCGGGGAGCTACGAGCAGTACTTC
NA | 12 | TRBJ2-1 | TRBV18 | NA | CASSPFDNEQFF | TGTGCCAGCTCACCCTTTGACAATGAGCAGTTCTTC
TRBD2 | 15 | TRBJ2-1 | TRBV5-1 | NA | CASSSRTSGSNEQFF | TGCGCCAGCAGCTCCCGGACTAGCGGGAGCAATGAGCAGTTCTTC
NA | 13 | TRBJ2-7 | TRBV27 | once | CARGEAVSYEQYF | TGTGCCAGGGGGGAGGCGGTCTCCTACGAGCAGTACTTC
NA | 13 | TRBJ1-4 | TRBV12-3/TRBV12-4 | NA | CASSLATNEKLFF | TGTGCCAGCTCCCTCGCAACTAATGAAAAACTGTTTTTT
TRBD1 | 14 | TRBJ2-7 | TRBV6-6 | NA | CASSYGTGLYEQYF | TGTGCCAGCAGTTACGGGACAGGGCTCTACGAGCAGTACTTC
NA | 14 | TRBJ1-5 | TRBV27 | NA | CASSLYDRNQPQHF | TGTGCCAGCAGTTTATACGACAGAAATCAGCCCCAGCATTTT
TRBD2 | 16 | TRBJ2-5 | TRBV11-2 | NA | CASSSTSGRVFGTQYF | TGTGCCAGCAGCTCAACTAGCGGGAGAGTGTTCGGGACCCAGTACTTC
NA | 15 | TRBJ2-1 | TRBV14 | NA | CASSLGTSSYNEQFF | TGTGCCAGCAGCCTGGGGACGAGCTCCTACAATGAGCAGTTCTTC
NA | 15 | TRBJ2-1 | TRBV19 | NA | CASSRLSGSPNEQFF | TGTGCCAGTAGTAGACTCAGCGGGTCCCCCAATGAGCAGTTCTTC
NA | 17 | TRBJ1-3 | TRBV9 | NA | CASSVAVGTTQQNTIYF | TGTGCCAGCAGCGTAGCCGTCGGCACAACCCAGCAAAACACCATATATTTT
NA | 17 | TRBJ2-3 | TRBV18 | once | CASSPPNPGVNTDTQYF | TGTGCCAGCTCACCACCGAATCCGGGAGTTAACACAGATACGCAGTATTTT
TRBD1 | 15 | TRBJ1-2 | TRBV5-8 | NA | CASSSTGVGWSGYTF | TGTGCCAGCAGTTCCACAGGGGTAGGGTGGAGTGGCTACACCTTC
NA | 15 | TRBJ2-5 | TRBV5-1 | NA | CASSPRVGAGETQYF | TGCGCCAGCAGCCCCCGCGTGGGGGCCGGTGAGACCCAGTACTTC
TRBD1 | 14 | TRBJ1-5 | TRBV28 | few | CASSSTGAGQPQHF | TGTGCCAGCAGTTCCACAGGGGCAGGGCAGCCCCAGCATTTT
NA | 17 | TRBJ2-1 | TRBV10-2 | once | CASSESLILSSYNEQFF | TGCGCCAGCAGTGAGTCGCTAATTCTAAGCTCCTACAATGAGCAGTTCTTC
TRBD1 | 14 | TRBJ1-2 | TRBV5-1 | NA | CASSDWTGGYGYTF | TGCGCCAGCAGCGATTGGACAGGGGGCTATGGCTACACCTTC
TRBD2 | 15 | TRBJ2-3 | TRBV11-2 | NA | CASRAPGLATDTQYF | TGTGCCAGCAGAGCCCCGGGACTAGCAACAGATACGCAGTATTTT
TRBD1 | 14 | TRBJ1-5 | TRBV19 | NA | CASTVDRGPQPQHF | TGTGCCAGTACCGTGGACAGGGGGCCTCAGCCCCAGCATTTT
NA | 15 | TRBJ2-2 | TRBV4-2 | NA | CASSQDTSNTGELFF | TGTGCCAGCAGCCAGGATACTTCGAACACCGGGGAGCTGTTTTTT
TRBD1 | 15 | TRBJ2-5 | TRBV28 | NA | CASSRTPGQQETQYF | TGTGCCAGCAGCCGGACCCCGGGACAGCAAGAGACCCAGTACTTC
TRBD1 | 16 | TRBJ1-1 | TRBV19 | once | CASSTRDRGFNTEAFF | TGTGCCAGTAGTACCCGGGACAGGGGGTTCAACACTGAAGCTTTCTTT
TRBD1 | 14 | TRBJ1-5 | TRBV5-3 | NA | CARSLRTGDQPQHF | TGTGCCAGAAGCTTGCGAACAGGGGATCAGCCCCAGCATTTT
NA | 13 | TRBJ1-4 | TRBV28 | NA | CATAGPADEKLFF | TGTGCCACGGCAGGGCCCGCGGATGAAAAACTGTTTTTT